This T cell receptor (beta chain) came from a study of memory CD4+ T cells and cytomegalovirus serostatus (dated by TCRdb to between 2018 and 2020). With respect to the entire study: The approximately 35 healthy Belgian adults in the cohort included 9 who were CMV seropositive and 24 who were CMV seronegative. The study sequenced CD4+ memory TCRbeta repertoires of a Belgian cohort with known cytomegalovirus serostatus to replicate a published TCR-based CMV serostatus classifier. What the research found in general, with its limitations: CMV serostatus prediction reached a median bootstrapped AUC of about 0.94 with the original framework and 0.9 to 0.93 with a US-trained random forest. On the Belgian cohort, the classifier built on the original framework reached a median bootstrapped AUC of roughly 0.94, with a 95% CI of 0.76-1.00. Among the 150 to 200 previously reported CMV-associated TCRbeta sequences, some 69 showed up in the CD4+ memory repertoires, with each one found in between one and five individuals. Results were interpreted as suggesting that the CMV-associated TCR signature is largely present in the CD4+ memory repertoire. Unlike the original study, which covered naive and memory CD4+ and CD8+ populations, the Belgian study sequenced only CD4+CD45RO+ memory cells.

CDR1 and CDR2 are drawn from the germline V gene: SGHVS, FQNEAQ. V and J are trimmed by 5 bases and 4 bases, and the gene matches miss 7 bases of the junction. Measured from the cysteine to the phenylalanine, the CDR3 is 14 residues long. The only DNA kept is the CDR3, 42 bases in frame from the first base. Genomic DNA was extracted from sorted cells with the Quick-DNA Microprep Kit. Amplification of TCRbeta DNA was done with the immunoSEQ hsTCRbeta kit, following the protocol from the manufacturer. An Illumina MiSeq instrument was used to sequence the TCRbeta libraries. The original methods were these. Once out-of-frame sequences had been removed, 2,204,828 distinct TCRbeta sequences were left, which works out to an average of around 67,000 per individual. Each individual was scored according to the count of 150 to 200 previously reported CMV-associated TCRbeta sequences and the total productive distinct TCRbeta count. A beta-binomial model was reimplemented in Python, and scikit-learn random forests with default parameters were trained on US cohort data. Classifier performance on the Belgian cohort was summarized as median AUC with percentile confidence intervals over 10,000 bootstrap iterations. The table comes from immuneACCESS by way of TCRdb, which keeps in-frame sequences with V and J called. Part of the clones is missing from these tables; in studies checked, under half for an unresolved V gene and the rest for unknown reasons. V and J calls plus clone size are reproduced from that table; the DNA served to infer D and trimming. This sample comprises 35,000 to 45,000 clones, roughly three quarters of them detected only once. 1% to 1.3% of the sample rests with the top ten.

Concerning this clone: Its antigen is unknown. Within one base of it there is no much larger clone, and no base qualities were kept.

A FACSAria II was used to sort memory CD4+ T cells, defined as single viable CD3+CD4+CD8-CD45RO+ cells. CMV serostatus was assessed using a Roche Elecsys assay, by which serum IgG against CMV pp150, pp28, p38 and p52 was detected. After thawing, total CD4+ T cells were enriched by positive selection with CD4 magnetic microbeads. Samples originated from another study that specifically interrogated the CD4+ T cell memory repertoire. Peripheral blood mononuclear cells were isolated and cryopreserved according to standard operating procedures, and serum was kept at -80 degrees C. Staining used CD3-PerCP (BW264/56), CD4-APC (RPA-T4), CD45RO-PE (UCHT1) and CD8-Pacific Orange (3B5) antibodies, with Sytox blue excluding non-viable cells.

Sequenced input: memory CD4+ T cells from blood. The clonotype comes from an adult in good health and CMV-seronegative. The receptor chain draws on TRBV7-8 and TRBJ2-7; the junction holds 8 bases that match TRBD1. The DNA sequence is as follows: TGTGCCAGCAGCCCATGGACAGGGCAGTACGAGCAGTACTTC. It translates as CASSPWTGQYEQYF.